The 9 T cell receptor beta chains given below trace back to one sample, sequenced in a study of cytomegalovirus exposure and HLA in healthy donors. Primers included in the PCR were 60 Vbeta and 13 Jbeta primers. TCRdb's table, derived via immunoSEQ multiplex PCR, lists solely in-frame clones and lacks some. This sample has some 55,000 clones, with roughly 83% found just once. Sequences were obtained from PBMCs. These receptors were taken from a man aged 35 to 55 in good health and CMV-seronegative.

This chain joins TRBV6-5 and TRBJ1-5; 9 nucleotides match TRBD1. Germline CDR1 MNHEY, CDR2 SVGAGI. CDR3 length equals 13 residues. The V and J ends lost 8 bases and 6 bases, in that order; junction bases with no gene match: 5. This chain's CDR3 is CASQRQGGQPQHF. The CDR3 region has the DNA TGTGCCAGCCAGAGACAGGGGGGTCAGCCCCAGCATTTT.

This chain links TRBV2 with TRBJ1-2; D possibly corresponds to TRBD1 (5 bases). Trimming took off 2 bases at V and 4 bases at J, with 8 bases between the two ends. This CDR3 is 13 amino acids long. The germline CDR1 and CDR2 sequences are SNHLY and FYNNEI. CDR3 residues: CASSEQGPYGYTF. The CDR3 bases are TGTGCCAGCAGTGAACAGGGCCCCTATGGCTACACCTTC.

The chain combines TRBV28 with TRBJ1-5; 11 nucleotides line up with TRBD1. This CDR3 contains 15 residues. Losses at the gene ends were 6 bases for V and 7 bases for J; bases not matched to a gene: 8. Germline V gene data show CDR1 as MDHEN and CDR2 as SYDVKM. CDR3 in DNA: TGTGCCAGCAGGAGGACAGGGGGCTTCGAACAGCCCCAGCATTTT. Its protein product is CASRRTGGFEQPQHF.

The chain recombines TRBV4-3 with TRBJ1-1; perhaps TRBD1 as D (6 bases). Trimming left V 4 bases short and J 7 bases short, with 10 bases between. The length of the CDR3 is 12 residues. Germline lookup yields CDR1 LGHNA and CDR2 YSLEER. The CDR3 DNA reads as TGCGCCAGCAGCCGAGTACAGGGTGAAGCTTTCTTT. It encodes CASSRVQGEAFF.

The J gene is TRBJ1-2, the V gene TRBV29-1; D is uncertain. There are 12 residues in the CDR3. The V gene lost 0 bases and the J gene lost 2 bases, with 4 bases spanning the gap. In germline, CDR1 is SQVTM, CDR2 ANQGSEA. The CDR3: CSVEDLNYGYTF. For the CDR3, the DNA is TGCAGCGTTGAAGATCTCAACTATGGCTACACCTTC.

This CDR3 is CAISEGTGATNEKLFF. The DNA of the CDR3 is TGTGCCATCAGTGAGGGGACAGGGGCGACTAATGAAAAACTGTTTTTT. V is TRBV10-3 and J is TRBJ1-4, with TRBD1 matching 10 bases. Germline CDR1 and CDR2: ENHRY and SYGVKD. Losses at the gene ends were 2 bases for V and 2 bases for J; bases not matched to a gene: 2. The CDR3 totals 16 residues.

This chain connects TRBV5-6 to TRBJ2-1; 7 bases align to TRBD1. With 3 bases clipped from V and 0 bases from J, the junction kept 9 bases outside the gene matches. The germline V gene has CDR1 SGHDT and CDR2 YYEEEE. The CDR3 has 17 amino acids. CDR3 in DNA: TGTGCCAGCAGCTACAGACAGGGATCAAGCTCCTACAATGAGCAGTTCTTC. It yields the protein CASSYRQGSSSYNEQFF. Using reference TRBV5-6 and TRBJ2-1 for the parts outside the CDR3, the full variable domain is DAGVTQSPTHLIKTRGQQVTLRCSPKSGHDTVSWYQQALGQGPQFIFQYYEEEERQRGNFPDRFSGHQFPNYSSELNVNALLLGDSALYLCASSYRQGSSSYNEQFFGPGTRLTVL.

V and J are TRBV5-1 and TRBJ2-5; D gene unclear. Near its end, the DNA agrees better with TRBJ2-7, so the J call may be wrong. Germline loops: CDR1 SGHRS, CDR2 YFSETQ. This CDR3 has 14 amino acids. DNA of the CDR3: TGCGCCAGCAGCTTAGACGGGTCCCCCTACGAGCAGTACTTC. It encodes CASSLDGSPYEQYF.

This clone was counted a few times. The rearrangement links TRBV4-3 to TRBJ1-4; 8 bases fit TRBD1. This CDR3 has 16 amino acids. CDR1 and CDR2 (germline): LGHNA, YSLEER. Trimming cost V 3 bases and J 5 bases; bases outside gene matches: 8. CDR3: CASSQGKGQENEKLFF. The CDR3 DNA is TGCGCCAGCAGCCAGGGCAAGGGACAGGAAAATGAAAAACTGTTTTTT.